Given below is one T cell receptor (beta chain) in context. This record comes from a study of blood T cell repertoires in COVID-19. Germline CDR1 is SEHNR and CDR2 is FQNEAQ (reference sequence). The V end was cut by 6 bases, the J end by 12 bases, with 17 bases between. There are 12 residues in the CDR3. Assay: immunoSEQ multiplex PCR; the TCRdb copy retains only in-frame clones and omits some. The table lists nearly 70,000 clones, approximately 78% of them singletons. Specimen: peripheral blood. The clonotype was recovered from an elderly woman with acute or convalescent COVID-19. The rearrangement links TRBV7-9 to TRBJ1-1; D may be TRBD1 (5 bases). In nucleotides, the CDR3 is TGTGCCAGCAGTTCGGGGGAGGGCAAAACTTTCTTT. Its translation: CASSSGEGKTFF.